This TCR beta chain appears in the sequencing data of a study of blood T cell repertoires in COVID-19. Individuals drawn from approximately 22 US areas were about 18 to 90 years old. The CDR3 totals 15 residues. The germline gives CDR1 SNHLY, CDR2 FYNNEI. V was pared by 6 bases and J by 5 bases, with 19 bases between. Measured with immunoSEQ multiplex PCR; TCRdb has only the in-frame clones, and not every one. Here the sample spans hundreds of thousands of clones, about nine tenths being singletons. This receptor was identified in a woman aged 60-70 years who had recovered from COVID-19. The V gene is TRBV2, the J gene TRBJ2-5, with TRBD1 as a possible D gene (7 bases). Sequenced sample: PBMCs or T cells enriched from blood (not recorded which). The CDR3 DNA is TGTGCCAGCAGCCCCGGGGGCAGGGGGTTGGAGACCCAGTACTTC. Residues: CASSPGGRGLETQYF. Full variable domain (missing parts from reference TRBV2 and TRBJ2-5): EPEVTQTPSHQVTQMGQEVILRCVPISNHLYFYWYRQILGQKVEFLVSFYNNEISEKSEIFDDQFSVERPDGSNFTLKIRSTKLEDSAMYFCASSPGGRGLETQYFGPGTRLLVL.